Shown below are 26 T cell receptor beta chains from a single sample sequenced in a study of blood T cells in healthy people across ages. Primed by a sample-barcoded 5' primer and a J-beta primer mix, a second PCR proceeded for about 6 to 11 cycles. MiXCR, run by TCRdb on the 5' RACE reads, gives a single entry per CDR3 protein. This table has 850,000 to 950,000 distinct CDR3 sequences, around 28% appearing once. Specimen: blood. The origin of the receptors is a woman older than 75 in good health.

The sample holds a few counts of this clonotype. This could be a read error, since a much larger clone is one nucleotide away. The chain joins TRBV12-3 or TRBV12-4 to TRBJ2-3; 8 nucleotides match TRBD2. With V trimmed by 6 bases and J by 4 bases, 9 bases remained unmatched. The CDR3 contains 15 residues. CDR3 in DNA: TGTGCCAGCAGCCCCCGTCGGGAGGGCGCAGATACGCAGTATTTT. Its protein product is CASSPRREGADTQYF.

This clonotype was recorded a few times. The CDR3 DNA reads TGCAGCGTAGAAAAGGACAAAGGAATAGACGAGCAGTACTTC. Translated, it gives CSVEKDKGIDEQYF. The chain joins TRBV29-1 to TRBJ2-7; perhaps TRBD1 as D (5 bases). CDR1 and CDR2 from the germline V gene are SQVTM and ANQGSEA. The CDR3 extends over 14 amino acids. Trimming pared 6 bases from V and 5 bases from J, leaving 20 bases between.

This clonotype was counted a few times. V usage is TRBV19 and J usage is TRBJ1-1, with D unclear. Trimming cost V 8 bases and J 4 bases, with 14 bases left between them. CDR3 length: 13 residues. CDR1 LNHDA and CDR2 SQIVND come from the germline V gene (reference sequence). DNA of the CDR3: TGTGCCAGTCAGATCGAGAGGAGCACTGAAGCTTTCTTT. Protein sequence: CASQIERSTEAFF.

This clonotype appeared a few times. A much larger clone lies a single base off, so this may be a read error. The chain links TRBV12-3 or TRBV12-4 to TRBJ2-3; D gene ambiguous. V was cut by 2 bases and J by 1 base, with 13 bases left in between. This CDR3 has 16 amino acids. DNA for the CDR3: TGTGCCAGCAGTTTAACCGGGCCGAGGCGCACAGATACGCAGTATTTT. Translation: CASSLTGPRRTDTQYF.

There are many counts of this clonotype. The genes are TRBV4-3 and TRBJ2-2; unclear D gene. V shed 3 bases and J shed 6 bases, with 11 bases lying between them. Germline V lookup: CDR1 LGHNA, CDR2 YSLEER. CDR3 size: 14 residues. DNA for the CDR3: TGCGCCAGCAGCCAGAGGAGCAGTGCCGGGGAGCTGTTTTTT. It translates to CASSQRSSAGELFF.

The sample holds a few counts of this clonotype. The genes are TRBV5-1 and TRBJ2-2, with 8 positions matching TRBD2. J was trimmed by 6 bases and V by 4 bases; bases with no gene match: 14. CDR1 and CDR2 (germline): SGHRS, YFSETQ. The CDR3 spans 17 residues. For the CDR3, the DNA is TGCGCCAGCAGCCTCCTCGGACTAGCTGGATCGGCCGGGGAGCTGTTTTTT. As protein: CASSLLGLAGSAGELFF.

Ten or more counts support this clonotype. This chain joins TRBV7-2 and TRBJ2-1; D unclear. The V gene's germline CDR1 is SGHTA and CDR2 FQGNSA. Between the trimmed V and J ends, which lost 5 bases and 0 bases, there was a span of 14 bases. The CDR3 spans 16 residues. This CDR3 is CASSNLMFLSYNEQFF. The CDR3 coding sequence is TGTGCCAGCAGCAACCTGATGTTCCTCTCCTACAATGAGCAGTTCTTC.

The table lists this clonotype with many counts. The chain has TRBV6-2 or TRBV6-3 and TRBJ2-5; 7 positions agree with TRBD2. V was clipped by 2 bases and J by 3 bases; unmatched bases: 6. This CDR3 is 15 amino acids long. Germline V lookup: CDR1 MNHEY, CDR2 SVGEGT. The CDR3 spells CASSYGRGSKETQYF. In DNA form, the CDR3 reads TGTGCCAGCAGTTACGGGAGGGGCTCAAAAGAGACCCAGTACTTC.

This clonotype was counted between two and nine times. The chain employs TRBV4-2 and TRBJ2-3; D possibly corresponds to TRBD2 (6 bases). CDR1 and CDR2 (germline): LGHNA, YNFKEQ. The ends were cut back, 2 bases at V and 0 bases at J, with 9 bases in the middle. The length of the CDR3 is 15 residues. The CDR3 DNA sequence: TGTGCCAGCAGCCAAACCGGGACTAGCACAGATACGCAGTATTTT. Translated: CASSQTGTSTDTQYF.

The rearrangement joins TRBV20-1 to TRBJ2-2; no clear D gene. Looked up from germline, CDR1 is DFQATT and CDR2 is SNEGSKA (reference sequence). Trimming shortened V by 0 bases and J by 5 bases, and 7 bases separated the two germline ends. The CDR3 totals 13 residues. The DNA of the CDR3 is TGCAGTGCTAGAGATGGGGTTACCGGGGAGCTGTTTTTT. This sequence encodes CSARDGVTGELFF.

This clonotype was counted at least ten times. V and J are TRBV12-3 or TRBV12-4 and TRBJ2-5; 8 nucleotides line up with TRBD2. V lost 6 bases, J lost 6 bases, and 6 bases stayed unmatched. There are 13 residues in the CDR3. The CDR3 DNA is TGTGCCAGCAGCTTCGGGGGGGACAAGACCCAGTACTTC. Residues: CASSFGGDKTQYF.

The rearrangement joins TRBV4-3 to TRBJ2-2; D perhaps matches TRBD2 (6 bases). Germline CDR1 is LGHNA and CDR2 is YSLEER. The length of the CDR3 is 15 residues. V lost 4 bases and J lost 4, with 13 bases in between. The chain's CDR3 is CASSRGDSGTGELFF. The CDR3 DNA reads TGCGCCAGCAGCCGCGGGGACTCCGGCACCGGGGAGCTGTTTTTT.

This clonotype has at least ten counts. This chain joins TRBV27 and TRBJ2-1; TRBD1 matches 8 bases. V trimming: 5 bases; J trimming: 2 bases; junction bases outside the gene matches: 5. This CDR3 has 15 amino acids. Germline CDR1 and CDR2: MNHEY and SMNVEV (reference sequence). The CDR3 loop is CASSPRTGTYNEQFF. CDR3 DNA sequence: TGTGCCAGCAGTCCAAGGACAGGGACCTACAATGAGCAGTTCTTC.

In its sample, this clonotype was seen many times. The chain joins TRBV18 to TRBJ2-1, with 7 bases that match TRBD2. V gave up 0 bases and J gave up 8 bases; unmatched junction bases: 7. Germline V gene data show CDR1 as KGHSH and CDR2 as LQKENI. The CDR3 consists of 15 residues. The CDR3, as DNA: TGTGCCAGCTCACCACCGTGGGGGGGTTCGGATGAGCAGTTCTTC. It translates to CASSPPWGGSDEQFF.

The genes are TRBV5-6 and TRBJ2-7, with a weak D call TRBD2 (5 bases). This CDR3 is 13 amino acids long. CDR1 is SGHDT, CDR2 YYEEEE, per germline. V was trimmed by 4 bases and J by 7 bases, leaving 15 bases between them. DNA for the CDR3: TGTGCCAGCAGCCTAGGAGCGGCGTTTGAGCAGTACTTC. Protein product: CASSLGAAFEQYF.

Details on this clonotype: A much larger clone lies a single base off, so this may be a read error. This chain connects TRBV3-1 to TRBJ2-3, with 14 nucleotides matching TRBD2. The CDR3 spans 17 residues. In germline, CDR1 is LGHDT, CDR2 YNNKEL (reference sequence). The CDR3 DNA reads as TGTGCCAACAGCCAGACGGGACTAGCGGGGGTGGCAGATACGCAGTATTTT. Its translation: CANSQTGLAGVADTQYF.

There are many counts of this clonotype. This rearrangement joins TRBV4-2 to TRBJ1-2, with D possibly matching TRBD1 (5 bases). The germline gives CDR1 LGHNA, CDR2 YNFKEQ. Trimming pared 2 bases from V and 1 base from J, leaving 14 bases between. The CDR3 length is 16 residues. This CDR3 is CASSQKQEARNYGYTF. CDR3 nucleotides: TGTGCCAGCAGCCAAAAACAGGAAGCGCGTAACTATGGCTACACCTTC.

This clonotype was picked up a small number of times. This clone may be a read error of a much larger clone one base away. The chain employs TRBV20-1 and TRBJ2-5; D gene unclear. The CDR3 spans 13 residues. Germline V gene data show CDR1 as DFQATT and CDR2 as SNEGSKA (reference sequence). As DNA, the CDR3 is TGCAGTGCTCACCTGTACGTCCAAGAGACCCGGTACTTC. This gives the protein CSAHLYVQETRYF.

The chain uses TRBV25-1 and TRBJ1-2, with 8 bases lining up with TRBD1. Trimming at V came to 3 bases and at J to 6 bases, leaving 6 bases not matched to a gene. The germline CDR1 and CDR2 sequences are MGHDK and SYGVNS. This CDR3 is 14 amino acids long. CDR3 sequence reads: CASSDGDRSDGYTF. The CDR3 DNA sequence: TGTGCCAGCAGTGATGGGGACAGGTCTGATGGCTACACCTTC.

At least ten counts were recorded for this clonotype. The rearrangement uses TRBV6-6 and TRBJ2-1, with TRBD2 matching over 14 bases. The trim removed 5 bases at V and 4 bases at J, leaving 4 bases unmatched. This CDR3 comprises 16 residues. Germline V gene lookup returns CDR1 MNHNY and CDR2 SVGAGI (reference sequence). The CDR3 here is CASSARLAGGYNEQFF. In DNA, the CDR3 is TGTGCCAGCAGTGCTAGACTAGCGGGGGGGTACAATGAGCAGTTCTTC.

Turning to this clonotype: The germline gene is not matched at one end of the junction; a read error may be the cause. The gene calls are TRBV11-2 and TRBJ2-3; the match to TRBD2 covers 11 bases. The CDR3 length is 16 residues. Germline CDR1 is SGHAT and CDR2 is FQNNGV. The CDR3 nucleotides are TGTGCCAGCAGCTTGCTAGCGGGGGGCCTCACAGAAACGCAGTATTTT. Translated, it gives CASSLLAGGLTETQYF.

This clonotype appeared a single time. A much larger clone differs from this one at a single base, so this may be a read error. V gene TRBV6-5 combines with J gene TRBJ2-7; 11 bases fit TRBD2. The CDR3 loop spans 16 amino acids. Trimming at V came to 0 bases and at J to 7 bases, leaving 8 bases not matched to a gene. In germline, CDR1 is MNHEY, CDR2 SVGAGI. The CDR3 bases are TGTGCCAGCAGTTACTCGGGACTAGCGGCATACAATGAGCAGTACTTC. Its protein product is CASSYSGLAAYNEQYF.

The V gene is TRBV20-1, the J gene TRBJ1-5; D remains ambiguous. Trimming took 7 bases from V and 8 from J, leaving 18 bases between them. The CDR3 spans 13 residues. Germline CDR1 is DFQATT and CDR2 is SNEGSKA (reference sequence). CDR3 in amino acids: CSVTDGGVEPQHF. The CDR3, as DNA: TGCAGTGTCACGGACGGCGGTGTTGAGCCCCAGCATTTT.

This clonotype appeared a few times. This may be a read error, as it is one base from a much larger clone. V and J are TRBV7-2 and TRBJ2-5, with TRBD2 matching over 10 bases. The J call may be in error: the DNA end matches TRBJ2-7 better. Looked up from germline, CDR1 is SGHTA and CDR2 is FQGNSA. This CDR3 contains 15 residues. CDR3 loop: CASSLALGTSVEQYF. DNA for the CDR3: TGTGCCAGCAGCTTAGCGCTAGGGACTAGCGTCGAGCAGTACTTC.

This clonotype was seen a handful of times. The chain's CDR3 is CASSLPGTGTEAFF. The CDR3 DNA is TGCGCCAGCAGCTTGCCCGGGACAGGGACTGAAGCTTTCTTT. This chain joins TRBV5-1 and TRBJ1-1; 9 positions agree with TRBD1. The V gene's germline CDR1 is SGHRS and CDR2 YFSETQ. Trimming cost V 1 base and J 5 bases; bases outside gene matches: 3. The CDR3 consists of 14 residues.

The chain links TRBV12-3 or TRBV12-4 to TRBJ2-3; no definite D call. CDR3 length: 12 residues. The ends were cut back, 5 bases at V and 4 bases at J, with 7 bases in the middle. The CDR3 DNA reads as TGTGCCAGCAGTGTAATTTCAGATACGCAGTATTTT. Its translation: CASSVISDTQYF.